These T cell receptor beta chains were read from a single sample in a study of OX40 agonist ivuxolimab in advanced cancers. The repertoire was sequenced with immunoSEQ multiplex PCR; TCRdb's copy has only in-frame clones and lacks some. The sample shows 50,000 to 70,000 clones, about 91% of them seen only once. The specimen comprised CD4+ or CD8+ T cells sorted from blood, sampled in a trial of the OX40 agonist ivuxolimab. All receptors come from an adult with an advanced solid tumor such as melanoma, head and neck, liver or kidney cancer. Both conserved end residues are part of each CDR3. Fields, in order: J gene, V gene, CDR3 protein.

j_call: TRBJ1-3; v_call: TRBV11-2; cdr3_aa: CASSLTTGGSGNTIYF
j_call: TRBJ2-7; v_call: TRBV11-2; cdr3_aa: CASSGYRAHEQYF
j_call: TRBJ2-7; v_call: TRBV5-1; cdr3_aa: CASSGQETGGSYEQYF
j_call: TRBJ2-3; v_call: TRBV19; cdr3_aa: CASSTGEFGYTQYF
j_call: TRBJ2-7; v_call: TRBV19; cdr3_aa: CASRGTGRYEQYF
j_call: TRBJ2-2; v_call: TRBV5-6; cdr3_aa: CASSRGLGTGELFF
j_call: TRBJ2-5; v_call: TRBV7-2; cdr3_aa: CASSERNLETQYF
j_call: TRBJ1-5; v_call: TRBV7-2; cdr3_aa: CASSAGHYQPQHF
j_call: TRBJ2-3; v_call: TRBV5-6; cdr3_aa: CASSLPGSDTQYF
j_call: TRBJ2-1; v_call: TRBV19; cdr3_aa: CASSIRAGSPYNEQFF
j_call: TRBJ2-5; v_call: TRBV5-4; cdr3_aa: CASSLDLANQETQYF
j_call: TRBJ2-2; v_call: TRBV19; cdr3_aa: CASTSQGLNTGELFF
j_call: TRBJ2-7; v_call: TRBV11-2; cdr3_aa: CASSPGGLATYEQYF
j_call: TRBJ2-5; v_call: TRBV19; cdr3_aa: CASSPREGSETQYF
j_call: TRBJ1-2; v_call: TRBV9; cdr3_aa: CASSGFDRATIANYGYTF
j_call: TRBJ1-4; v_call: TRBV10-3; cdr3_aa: CAISESGGAAKKLFF
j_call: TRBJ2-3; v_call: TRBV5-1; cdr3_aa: CASGERGDTQYF
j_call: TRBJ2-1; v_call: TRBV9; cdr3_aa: CASSPQEAYNEQFF
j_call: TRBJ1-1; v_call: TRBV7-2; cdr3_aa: CASSPYRLNTEAFF
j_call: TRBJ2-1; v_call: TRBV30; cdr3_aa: CAWIATGFVYNEQFF
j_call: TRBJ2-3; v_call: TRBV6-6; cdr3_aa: CASSFLRGTDTQYF
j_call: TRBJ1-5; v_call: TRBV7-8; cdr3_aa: CASSLRSGIDNQPQHF
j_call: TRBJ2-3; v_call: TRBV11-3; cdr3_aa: CASSLGRRRADTQYF
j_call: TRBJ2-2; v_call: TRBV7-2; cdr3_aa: CASSLIGTSGSTGELFF
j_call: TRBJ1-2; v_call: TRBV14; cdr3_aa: CASSLGTANYGGYTF
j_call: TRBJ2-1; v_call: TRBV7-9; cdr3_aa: CASSLGSGGSAYNEQFF
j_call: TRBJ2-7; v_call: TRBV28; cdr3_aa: CASTESSYEQYF
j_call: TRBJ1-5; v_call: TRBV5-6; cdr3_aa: CASSRRDSAWPQHF
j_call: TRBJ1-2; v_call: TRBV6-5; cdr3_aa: CASSYQRANYGYTF
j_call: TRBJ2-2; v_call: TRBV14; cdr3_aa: CASRIRTSGRKGADTGELFF
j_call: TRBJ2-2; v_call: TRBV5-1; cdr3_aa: CASSFSGTNTGELFF
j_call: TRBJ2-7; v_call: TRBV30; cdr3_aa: CAWSVQWTSGAYEQYF
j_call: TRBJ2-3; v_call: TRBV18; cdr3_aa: CASSQLAGGPDDTQYF
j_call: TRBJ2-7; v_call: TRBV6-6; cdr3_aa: CASSTGGAYEQYF
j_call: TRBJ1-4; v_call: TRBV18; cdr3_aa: CATTPGGNEKLFF
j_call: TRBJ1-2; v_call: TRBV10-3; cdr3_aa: CAISDGGVFYGYTF
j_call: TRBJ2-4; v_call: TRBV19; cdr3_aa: CASDLGSAVNNIAKNIQYF
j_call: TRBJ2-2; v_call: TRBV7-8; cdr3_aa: CASSLFPGDTGELFF
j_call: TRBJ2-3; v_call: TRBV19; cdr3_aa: CASSMGTGSRTDTQYF
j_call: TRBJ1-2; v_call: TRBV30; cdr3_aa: CAWSKPGLRLSYGYTF
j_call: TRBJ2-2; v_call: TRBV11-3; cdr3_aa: CASSFGTATGELFF
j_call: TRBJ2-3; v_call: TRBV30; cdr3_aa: CAWAGGRGEDTQYF